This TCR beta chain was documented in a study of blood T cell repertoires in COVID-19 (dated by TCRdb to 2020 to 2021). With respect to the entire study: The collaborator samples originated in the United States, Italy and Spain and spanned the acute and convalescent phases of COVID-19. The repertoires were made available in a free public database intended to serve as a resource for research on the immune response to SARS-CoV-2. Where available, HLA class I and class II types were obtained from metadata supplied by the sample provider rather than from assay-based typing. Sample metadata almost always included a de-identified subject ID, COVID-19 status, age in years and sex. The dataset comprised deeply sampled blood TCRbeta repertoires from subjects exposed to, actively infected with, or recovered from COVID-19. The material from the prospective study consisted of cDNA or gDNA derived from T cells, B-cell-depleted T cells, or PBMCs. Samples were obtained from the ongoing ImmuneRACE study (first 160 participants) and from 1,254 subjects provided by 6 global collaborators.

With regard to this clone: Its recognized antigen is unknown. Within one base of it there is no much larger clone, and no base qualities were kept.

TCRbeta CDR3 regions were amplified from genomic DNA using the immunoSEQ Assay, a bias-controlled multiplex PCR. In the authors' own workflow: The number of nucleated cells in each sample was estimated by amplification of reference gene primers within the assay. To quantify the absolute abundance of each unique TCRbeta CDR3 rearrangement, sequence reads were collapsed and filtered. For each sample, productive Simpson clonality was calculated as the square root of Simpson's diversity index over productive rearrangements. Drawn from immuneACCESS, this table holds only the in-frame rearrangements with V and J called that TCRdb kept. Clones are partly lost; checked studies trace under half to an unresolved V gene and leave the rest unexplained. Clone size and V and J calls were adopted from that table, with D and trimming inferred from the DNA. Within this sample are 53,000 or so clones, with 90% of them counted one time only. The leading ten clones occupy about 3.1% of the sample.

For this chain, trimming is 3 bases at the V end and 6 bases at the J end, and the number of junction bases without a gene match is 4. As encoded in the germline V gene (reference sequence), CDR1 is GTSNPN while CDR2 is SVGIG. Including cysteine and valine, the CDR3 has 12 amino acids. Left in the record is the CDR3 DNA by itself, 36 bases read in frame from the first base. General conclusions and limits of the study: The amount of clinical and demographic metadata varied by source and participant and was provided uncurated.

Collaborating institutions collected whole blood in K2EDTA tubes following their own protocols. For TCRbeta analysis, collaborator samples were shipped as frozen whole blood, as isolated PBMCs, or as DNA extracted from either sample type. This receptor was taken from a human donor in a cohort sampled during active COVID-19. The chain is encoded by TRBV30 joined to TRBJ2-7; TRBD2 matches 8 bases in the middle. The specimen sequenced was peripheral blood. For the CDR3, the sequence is CAWSSGGAEQYV. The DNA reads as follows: TGTGCCTGGAGCTCGGGAGGGGCCGAGCAGTACGTC.